The 20 T cell receptor beta chains reported below all come from one sample, sequenced in a study of T cell changes during pregnancy in multiple sclerosis. This table comes from immunoSEQ multiplex PCR, and its TCRdb copy is limited to in-frame clones, with some not included. This sample has about 56,000 clones; 70% to 90% occur once, and the top ten carry 0.38%. The source was CD4+ T cells from peripheral blood mononuclear cells, collected in the third trimester of pregnancy. The receptors stem from a female donor with multiple sclerosis, enrolled in a pregnancy study.

This sequence joins TRBV6-1 and TRBJ2-3, with D perhaps TRBD2 (6 bases). CDR3 size: 14 residues. Germline CDR1 MNHNS, CDR2 SASEGT. V gave up 4 bases and J gave up 0 bases, with 8 bases separating them. CDR3 residues: CASSGGDSTDTQYF. The CDR3 bases are TGTGCCAGCAGTGGGGGGGACAGCACAGATACGCAGTATTTT.

This clone was seen a handful of times. The chain combines TRBV27 with TRBJ1-5; D possibly corresponds to TRBD1 (5 bases). CDR1 and CDR2 (germline): MNHEY, SMNVEV (reference sequence). CDR3 size: 19 residues. The ends were cut back, 5 bases at V and 2 bases at J, with 25 bases in the middle. The CDR3 is CASSRHRSSGMSGNQPQHF. The CDR3 DNA reads TGTGCCAGCAGTCGACATCGTTCCTCAGGGATGTCAGGCAATCAGCCCCAGCATTTT.

The chain recombines TRBV7-2 with TRBJ2-1; 9 bases fit TRBD2. Per the germline V gene, CDR1 is SGHTA and CDR2 is FQGNSA. V gave up 7 bases and J gave up 1 base; unmatched junction bases: 8. The CDR3 is made up of 16 amino acids. The CDR3 sequence: CASTPNSGRSYNEQFF. The CDR3 coding sequence is TGTGCCAGCACCCCAAATAGCGGGAGATCCTACAATGAGCAGTTCTTC.

The chain has TRBV6-1 and TRBJ2-5, with TRBD2 identical over 9 bases. V lost 4 bases and J lost 2; bases outside the gene matches: 5. The CDR3 has 15 amino acids. Germline values: CDR1 MNHNS, CDR2 SASEGT. The CDR3 coding sequence is TGTGCCAGCAGTGGCGGGGGGGCTGGGCAAGAGACCCAGTACTTC. Its translation: CASSGGGAGQETQYF.

In its sample, this clone was seen a few times. The chain recombines TRBV19 with TRBJ1-1; D ambiguous. Trimming took 5 bases from V and 6 from J, leaving 16 bases between them. Germline V gene sequence: CDR1 LNHDA, CDR2 SQIVND (reference sequence). The CDR3 consists of 14 residues. CDR3 residues: CASSSPAGRPEAFF. CDR3 DNA: TGTGCCAGTAGTTCTCCGGCCGGGAGGCCTGAAGCTTTCTTT.

This clone showed up just once. The J gene is TRBJ1-5, the V gene TRBV2; D remains ambiguous. The CDR3 consists of 14 residues. Trimming removed 6 bases from V and 9 bases from J, with 18 bases in between. The germline V gene encodes CDR1 SNHLY and CDR2 FYNNEI. CDR3 in amino acids: CASRMEALGRPQHF. The CDR3 DNA sequence: TGTGCCAGCAGAATGGAAGCTCTAGGTCGGCCCCAGCATTTT.

V gene TRBV4-2 combines with J gene TRBJ1-3; D unclear. Germline values: CDR1 LGHNA, CDR2 YNFKEQ. With 6 bases removed from V and 0 bases from J, the gap between germline ends came to 15 bases. This CDR3 contains 16 residues. The CDR3 reads CASSSLASGSGNTIYF. CDR3 sequence (DNA): TGTGCCAGCAGTTCCCTAGCGAGTGGCTCTGGAAACACCATATATTTT.

V and J are TRBV5-1 and TRBJ1-3; no clear D gene. Trimming left V 0 bases short and J 0 bases short, with 10 bases between. Germline V lookup: CDR1 SGHRS, CDR2 YFSETQ. The CDR3 runs to 16 residues. The CDR3 DNA sequence: TGCGCCAGCAGCTTGGCCGAGGTCGGCTCTGGAAACACCATATATTTT. Protein: CASSLAEVGSGNTIYF.

For the CDR3, the DNA is TGTGCCAGCAGCCAACAGGGACTAGCGGGAGGAGGGACCCAGTACTTC. It yields the protein CASSQQGLAGGGTQYF. The rearrangement joins TRBV7-2 to TRBJ2-5; TRBD2 agrees at 15 bases. The CDR3 sequence is 16 residues long. CDR1 is SGHTA and CDR2 is FQGNSA in the germline V gene. Trimming at V came to 5 bases and at J to 7 bases, leaving 8 bases not matched to a gene.

The rearrangement links TRBV10-3 to TRBJ1-2, with D perhaps matching TRBD1 (6 bases). The CDR3 extends over 15 amino acids. CDR1 is ENHRY and CDR2 is SYGVKD in the germline V gene. With 8 bases removed from V and 0 bases from J, the gap between germline ends came to 16 bases. Here the CDR3 reads CAIAGQTLANYGYTF. Here the CDR3 DNA reads TGTGCCATCGCCGGACAGACTCTAGCTAACTATGGCTACACCTTC.

The chain has TRBV6-4 and TRBJ1-1, with 9 positions matching TRBD1. The CDR3 covers 13 residues. Germline CDR1 and CDR2: MRHNA and SNTAGT. V lost 6 bases to trimming and J lost 4 bases; unmatched junction nucleotides: 3. CDR3 protein: CASSDRGGTEAFF. CDR3 coding DNA: TGTGCCAGCAGCGACAGGGGGGGCACTGAAGCTTTCTTT.

J is TRBJ2-7 and V is TRBV10-1, with 7 bases fitting TRBD1. From germline, CDR1 is WNHNN and CDR2 SYGVQD (reference sequence). This CDR3 has 16 amino acids. V gave up 5 bases and J gave up 0 bases; unmatched junction bases: 10. CDR3 residues: CASSNQIDRDSYEQYF. The CDR3 DNA follows: TGCGCCAGCAGTAACCAAATCGACAGGGACTCCTACGAGCAGTACTTC.

The V and J genes are TRBV6-5 and TRBJ1-2; unclear D gene. V gave up 0 bases and J gave up 3 bases, with 11 bases separating them. Germline V gene sequence: CDR1 MNHEY, CDR2 SVGAGI. The CDR3 has 15 amino acids. Written as DNA, the CDR3 is TGTGCCAGCAGTTACTCGGTTAGCCGCCACTATGGCTACACCTTC. It translates to CASSYSVSRHYGYTF.

This chain links TRBV5-1 with TRBJ2-2; 8 nucleotides match TRBD1. This CDR3 region has 15 residues. Unmatched junction bases numbered 5, after V lost 2 bases and J lost 5 bases. From germline, CDR1 is SGHRS and CDR2 YFSETQ. Written as DNA, the CDR3 is TGCGCCAGCAGCTTAGGACAGGGTTTAACCGGGGAGCTGTTTTTT. Protein: CASSLGQGLTGELFF.

CDR3 amino acids: CASSQGTTSGRALQTGELFF. The CDR3 DNA is TGCGCCAGCAGCCAAGGGACCACTAGCGGTCGAGCCCTTCAAACCGGGGAGCTGTTTTTT. This chain uses TRBV5-1 with TRBJ2-2, with 8 bases aligning to TRBD2. The CDR3 is 20 residues long. The germline V gene has CDR1 SGHRS and CDR2 YFSETQ. V dropped 4 bases and J dropped 5; count of bases not matched to a gene: 22. The full variable domain, rest sourced from reference TRBV5-1 and TRBJ2-2, is KAGVTQTPRYLIKTRGQQVTLSCSPISGHRSVSWYQQTPGQGLQFLFEYFSETQRNKGNFPGRFSGRQFSNSRSEMNVSTLELGDSALYLCASSQGTTSGRALQTGELFFGEGSRLTVL.

V gene TRBV30 combines with J gene TRBJ1-2; D is perhaps TRBD1 (5 bases). This CDR3 has 11 amino acids. Trimming pared 3 bases from V and 4 bases from J, leaving 6 bases between. The germline V gene encodes CDR1 GTSNPN and CDR2 SVGIG (reference sequence). The CDR3 nucleotides read TGTGCCTGGAGCGACAGCTATGGCTACACCTTC. As protein: CAWSDSYGYTF.

This rearrangement joins TRBV5-3 to TRBJ2-7; 14 bases match TRBD2. TRBV5-3 is recorded as an ORF, its role being uncertain. The J segment lost 3 bases and the V segment lost 1 base, leaving 6 bases of the junction unmatched. This CDR3 comprises 17 residues. This CDR3 is CARSLCGLAGGVYEQYF. The CDR3 region has the DNA TGTGCCAGAAGCTTGTGCGGACTAGCGGGGGGTGTCTACGAGCAGTACTTC.

This clone was detected only a few times. The chain carries TRBV5-8 and TRBJ2-2, with unresolved D. Germline V lookup: CDR1 SGHTS, CDR2 YDEGEE. V lost 5 bases and J lost 6, with 14 bases in between. There are 14 residues in the CDR3. The CDR3 bases are TGTGCCAGCAGATTCCAGTTGATTTCCGGGGAGCTGTTTTTT. This gives the protein CASRFQLISGELFF.

This CDR3 is CASSFDAGIPGELFF. The DNA of the CDR3 is TGTGCCAGCAGTTTCGACGCAGGGATTCCCGGGGAGCTGTTTTTT. The chain has TRBV6-5 and TRBJ2-2; possible D gene TRBD1, 5 bases. Germline V gene sequence: CDR1 MNHEY, CDR2 SVGAGI. The CDR3 spans 15 residues. Trimming shortened V by 4 bases and J by 6 bases, and 15 bases separated the two germline ends.

V usage is TRBV7-8 and J usage is TRBJ2-7, with D tentatively TRBD1 (6 bases). The CDR3 is 14 amino acids. V was pared by 2 bases and J by 11 bases, with 19 bases between. CDR1 and CDR2 (germline): SGHVS, FQNEAQ. The CDR3 region has the DNA TGTGCCAGCAGCTTAAGGGCCGGGCCGGGACAAAAGTACTTC. Its translation: CASSLRAGPGQKYF.